This T cell receptor beta chain came from a study of T cell responses to AZD1222 COVID-19 vaccine. The repertoire was sequenced with immunoSEQ multiplex PCR; TCRdb's copy has only in-frame clones and lacks some. The data show approximately 100,000 clones, roughly 87% seen once. The CDR3 is 12 amino acids. Germline assignment: CDR1 MNHEY and CDR2 SVGEGT. V was cut by 5 bases and J by 5 bases, with 7 bases left in between. V usage is TRBV6-2 or TRBV6-3 and J usage is TRBJ2-1; D is undetermined. The sample was peripheral blood, taken on day 0 of AZD1222 vaccination. The source of this sequence is an adult in good health. CDR3 protein: CASSLINNEQFF. CDR3 DNA sequence: TGTGCCAGCAGTCTCATCAACAATGAGCAGTTCTTC.